Detailed here is one TCR beta chain. This record comes from a study of shared T cell receptors in the human thymus. The ends were cut back, 0 bases at V and 5 bases at J, with 20 bases in the middle. Per germline, CDR1 SGHKS and CDR2 YYEKEE (reference sequence). The CDR3 length is 17 residues. The protocol was immunoSEQ multiplex PCR, while the TCRdb copy is restricted to in-frame clones and leaves out a portion. Found here are 720,000 or so clones, 80% to 90% of them singletons; the top ten hold roughly 0.01%. The data were also submitted as part of a second study, on human thymus T cells. That study adds: Resections obtained during corrective heart surgery supplied the thymus tissue. Thymic and blood repertoires seemed to show skewed V and J gene use. Thymic repertoires of unrelated individuals were reported in related research to overlap highly.

The chain joins TRBV5-5 to TRBJ2-5, with D hard to call. The TCR comes from a girl less than two years old with a congenital heart defect. The sample consisted of thymocytes. The CDR3 DNA reads as TGTGCCAGCAGCTTGGGCGAACCGTACAGTGGCAGGGAGACCCAGTACTTC. Encoded protein: CASSLGEPYSGRETQYF.